The 32 T cell receptor beta chains below were found in one sample sequenced in a study of STAT3 mutations in large granular lymphocyte leukemia (dated 2019 in TCRdb). Library preparation used the immunoSEQ multiplex PCR assay. TCRdb took this table from immuneACCESS and kept in-frame rearrangements with V and J called. Such tables lack part of the clones; where checked against another copy, unresolved V genes explain under half of the gap, and the rest is unexplained. In all, the sample holds some 27,000 clones, and 60% to 85% of those were seen once. In total, the top ten clones hold approximately 30% of the sample. The antigens these receptors bind are not known. The paper's findings and limits, for the study overall: At least one immunodominant TCRbeta clonotype was identified in every T-LGLL patient, and multiple immunodominant subclonotypes were identified in about half of the T-LGLL patients.

Sequenced material: peripheral blood mononuclear cells. The receptors shown here come from a woman aged 50 to 60 with T-cell large granular lymphocyte leukemia. Some clones in this sample may be carry-over from other donors' samples. The age is the age at diagnosis.

The CDR3 DNA sequence: TGTGCCAGCTCGGGGGTAACAGGGGCCAACGTCCTGACTTTC. This codes for CASSGVTGANVLTF. This chain joins TRBV18 and TRBJ2-6; possibly TRBD1 or TRBD2 for D (5 bases each). V was trimmed by 6 bases and J by 4 bases, leaving 10 bases between them. This CDR3 region has 14 residues. Germline lookup yields CDR1 KGHSH and CDR2 LQKENI.

The chain links TRBV5-1 to TRBJ2-7, with 9 bases that match TRBD2. The CDR3 is 16 amino acids. CDR1 and CDR2 (germline): SGHRS, YFSETQ. Trimming took 0 bases from V and 2 from J; bases not matched to a gene: 6. The CDR3, as DNA: TGCGCCAGCAGCTTGGCGGTAGCGGGAGTCGCCTACGAGCAGTACTTC. Protein: CASSLAVAGVAYEQYF.

This CDR3 is CASSLEGGTGHGYTF. CDR3 DNA sequence: TGTGCCAGCAGCTTAGAGGGCGGGACGGGGCATGGCTACACCTTC. The chain employs TRBV7-9 and TRBJ1-2; TRBD1 might be the D (5 bases). V was pared by 1 base and J by 6 bases, with 15 bases between. In germline, CDR1 is SEHNR, CDR2 FQNEAQ (reference sequence). The CDR3 contains 15 residues. Based on the CDR3 plus reference TRBV7-9 and TRBJ1-2, the full variable domain is DTGVSQNPRHKITKRGQNVTFRCDPISEHNRLYWYRQTLGQGPEFLTYFQNEAQLEKSRLLSDRFSAERPKGSFSTLEIQRTEQGDSAMYLCASSLEGGTGHGYTFGSGTRLTVV.

The J gene is TRBJ2-3, the V gene TRBV5-1, with 9 bases fitting TRBD2. The CDR3 runs 15 residues. Germline values: CDR1 SGHRS, CDR2 YFSETQ. V lost 4 bases, J lost 6 bases, and 9 bases stayed unmatched. CDR3 protein: CASSPHSGSGDTQYF. Here the CDR3 DNA reads TGCGCCAGCAGCCCCCATAGCGGGAGTGGCGATACGCAGTATTTT.

This chain connects TRBV7-2 to TRBJ1-2, with TRBD1 matching over 8 bases. The CDR3 is 16 amino acids. V lost 4 bases to trimming and J lost 0 bases; unmatched junction nucleotides: 7. Germline V CDR1 and CDR2: SGHTA, FQGNSA. The CDR3 loop is CASSSRTGNTNYGYTF. Written as DNA, the CDR3 is TGTGCCAGCAGCTCACGGACAGGGAATACTAACTATGGCTACACCTTC. Looking up the rest from reference TRBV7-2 and TRBJ1-2 gives the full variable domain: GAGVSQSPSNKVTEKGKDVELRCDPISGHTALYWYRQSLGQGLEFLIYFQGNSAPDKSGLPSDRFSAERTGGSVSTLTIQRTQQEDSAVYLCASSSRTGNTNYGYTFGSGTRLTVV.

The chain is built from TRBV6-4 and TRBJ2-1; D may match TRBD1 or TRBD2 (7 bases each). The CDR3 loop spans 14 amino acids. V was cut by 2 bases and J by 9 bases, with 14 bases left in between. Germline lookup yields CDR1 MRHNA and CDR2 SNTAGT. The CDR3 DNA reads TGTGCCAGCAGTGACACTCTCAGGGGGGGTGAGCAGTTCTTC. Translation gives CASSDTLRGGEQFF.

This chain uses TRBV5-1 with TRBJ2-3, with D possibly being TRBD1 or TRBD2 (5 bases each). Germline V gene data show CDR1 as SGHRS and CDR2 as YFSETQ. The CDR3 has 14 residues. The germline V and J ends were trimmed by 4 bases and 3 bases, with 12 bases remaining between them. DNA for the CDR3: TGCGCCAGCAGCCGGGACCGACAAACAGATACGCAGTATTTT. Its protein is CASSRDRQTDTQYF.

J is TRBJ2-7 and V is TRBV10-3; TRBD1 aligns across 9 bases. This CDR3 contains 16 residues. Germline V gives CDR1 ENHRY, CDR2 SYGVKD. V shed 3 bases, J shed 2 bases, and the junction held 8 bases outside the gene matches. This CDR3 is CAISDPGQGGTYEQYF. DNA for the CDR3: TGTGCCATCAGTGACCCGGGACAGGGAGGAACCTACGAGCAGTACTTC.

This chain links TRBV30 with TRBJ1-2; no clear D gene. Germline V gene lookup returns CDR1 GTSNPN and CDR2 SVGIG (reference sequence). Trimming removed 0 bases from V and 8 bases from J, with 19 bases in between. This CDR3 is built from 15 residues. CDR3 in DNA: TGTGCCTGGAGTGTACTGGAGGCGTCGGAGAGGGGCTACACCTTC. This sequence encodes CAWSVLEASERGYTF.

The chain carries TRBV28 and TRBJ2-5; a possible D gene is TRBD2 (7 bases). The germline gives CDR1 MDHEN, CDR2 SYDVKM. The CDR3 extends over 17 amino acids. Trimming cost V 6 bases and J 2 bases, with 22 bases left between them. The CDR3 coding sequence is TGTGCCAGCAGCCCCATGGTCTGGGGGGGGCAGCAAGAGACCCAGTACTTC. It specifies CASSPMVWGGQQETQYF. Variable domain in full (rest from reference TRBV28 and TRBJ2-5): DVKVTQSSRYLVKRTGEKVFLECVQDMDHENMFWYRQDPGLGLRLIYFSYDVKMKEKGDIPEGYSVSREKKERFSLILESASTNQTSMYLCASSPMVWGGQQETQYFGPGTRLLVL.

The chain couples TRBV28 to TRBJ2-1; D call uncertain. Trimming left V 6 bases short and J 3 bases short, with 12 bases between. This CDR3 region has 14 residues. In germline, CDR1 is MDHEN, CDR2 SYDVKM. DNA of the CDR3: TGTGCCAGCAGCTCCCTGACGGGCTACAATGAGCAGTTCTTC. It specifies CASSSLTGYNEQFF.

The sample holds one count of this clone. The V call is TRBV19, the J call TRBJ1-4; TRBD1 aligns across 8 bases. V trimming: 6 bases; J trimming: 5 bases; junction bases outside the gene matches: 5. CDR1 is LNHDA, CDR2 SQIVND, per germline (reference sequence). This CDR3 comprises 14 residues. CDR3 in DNA: TGTGCCAGTAGGACACAGGGGGGAAATGAAAAACTGTTTTTT. Residues: CASRTQGGNEKLFF. The complete variable domain, with remaining parts taken from reference TRBV19 and TRBJ1-4, reads DGGITQSPKYLFRKEGQNVTLSCEQNLNHDAMYWYRQDPGQGLRLIYYSQIVNDFQKGDIAEGYSVSREKKESFPLTVTSAQKNPTAFYLCASRTQGGNEKLFFGSGTQLSVL.

This clone turned up a few times. This rearrangement joins TRBV9 to TRBJ2-7; no definite D call. The CDR3 totals 13 residues. The V end lost 4 bases, the J end lost 6 bases, and 14 bases lay between the germline ends. The germline gives CDR1 SGDLS, CDR2 YYNGEE. CDR3 region: CASSPPVEGEQYF. The CDR3 region has the DNA TGTGCCAGCAGCCCGCCTGTTGAAGGCGAGCAGTACTTC. Drawing the rest from reference TRBV9 and TRBJ2-7, the complete variable domain is DSGVTQTPKHLITATGQRVTLRCSPRSGDLSVYWYQQSLDQGLQFLIQYYNGEERAKGNILERFSAQQFPDLHSELNLSSLELGDSALYFCASSPPVEGEQYFGPGTRLTVT.

This clone was seen a few times. The chain is built from TRBV10-3 and TRBJ2-7; 9 bases are shared with TRBD2. Germline loops: CDR1 ENHRY, CDR2 SYGVKD. V shed 5 bases and J 5 bases; nucleotides not matched to a gene: 7. The CDR3 is 14 residues long. The DNA of the CDR3 is TGTGCCATCAGTCGACTAGCGGCCAGGGACGAGCAGTACTTC. It is translated as CAISRLAARDEQYF.

This chain uses TRBV18 with TRBJ2-1, with TRBD2 matching 9 bases. J gave up 6 bases and V 3 bases, and 9 bases lay outside the gene matches. CDR1 KGHSH and CDR2 LQKENI come from the germline V gene. The CDR3 consists of 16 residues. In DNA, the CDR3 is TGTGCCAGCTCACCCTCGGCGGGAGGGCCATTCAATGAGCAGTTCTTC. The encoded protein is CASSPSAGGPFNEQFF.

This clone was picked up a small number of times. The chain joins TRBV4-3 to TRBJ2-5; perhaps TRBD2 as D (6 bases). Deletions cut 5 bases from V and 2 bases from J, with 15 bases between. CDR3 length equals 15 residues. The germline CDR1 and CDR2 sequences are LGHNA and YSLEER. CDR3: CASSELLREQETQYF. CDR3 DNA: TGCGCCAGCAGCGAACTATTGCGGGAACAAGAGACCCAGTACTTC.

V gene TRBV18 combines with J gene TRBJ2-1, with 13 bases lining up with TRBD2. Unmatched junction bases numbered 12, after V lost 3 bases and J lost 7 bases. CDR1 is KGHSH, CDR2 LQKENI, per germline. The CDR3 loop spans 18 amino acids. Here the CDR3 DNA reads TGTGCCAGCTCACCGGGGACTAGCGGGAAAGGGGGTAGGAATGAGCAGTTCTTC. Translating it yields CASSPGTSGKGGRNEQFF.

This chain joins TRBV5-4 and TRBJ1-1; no firm D call. The CDR3 has 14 amino acids. Between the trimmed V and J ends, which lost 2 bases and 1 base, there was a span of 9 bases. In germline, CDR1 is SGHNT, CDR2 YYREEE (reference sequence). Here the CDR3 DNA reads TGTGCCAGCAGCTTAGACGTACGGAACACTGAAGCTTTCTTT. Translating gives CASSLDVRNTEAFF.

The rearrangement joins TRBV7-9 to TRBJ2-1; D gene ambiguous. Trimming took 0 bases from V and 10 from J, leaving 7 bases between them. This CDR3 has 12 amino acids. The germline V gene has CDR1 SEHNR and CDR2 FQNEAQ (reference sequence). The CDR3 sequence: CASSLAGREQFF. For the CDR3, the DNA is TGTGCCAGCAGCTTAGCCGGGCGCGAGCAGTTCTTC. The full variable domain, rest sourced from reference TRBV7-9 and TRBJ2-1, is DTGVSQNPRHKITKRGQNVTFRCDPISEHNRLYWYRQTLGQGPEFLTYFQNEAQLEKSRLLSDRFSAERPKGSFSTLEIQRTEQGDSAMYLCASSLAGREQFFGPGTRLTVL.

The J gene is TRBJ2-7, the V gene TRBV7-2, with 8 bases lining up with TRBD2. The CDR3 is 14 residues long. Germline CDR1 SGHTA, CDR2 FQGNSA. Trimming removed 6 bases from V and 2 bases from J; junction bases left unmatched: 6. The CDR3 loop is CASRSDGRAYEQYF. The CDR3 nucleotides are TGTGCCAGCAGGTCCGACGGGAGGGCCTACGAGCAGTACTTC.

The genes are TRBV18 and TRBJ1-5; D unclear. The germline V and J ends were trimmed by 3 bases and 7 bases, with 10 bases remaining between them. The length of the CDR3 is 13 residues. Germline assignment: CDR1 KGHSH and CDR2 LQKENI. Written as DNA, the CDR3 is TGTGCCAGCTCACCTGCTAGGGCCCAGCCCCAGCATTTT. Translated, it gives CASSPARAQPQHF.

The chain recombines TRBV10-3 with TRBJ1-2; maybe TRBD1 (5 bases). The germline gives CDR1 ENHRY, CDR2 SYGVKD. The CDR3 runs to 17 residues. V gave up 8 bases and J gave up 4 bases, with 26 bases separating them. In nucleotides, the CDR3 is TGTGCCATCGGATTATTTAGGGACGACGGGCGACGCTATGGCTACACCTTC. It encodes CAIGLFRDDGRRYGYTF.

The gene calls are TRBV19 and TRBJ2-1; TRBD1 matches at 7 bases. The V and J ends lost 5 bases and 0 bases, in that order; junction bases with no gene match: 7. This CDR3 has 16 amino acids. Germline lookup yields CDR1 LNHDA and CDR2 SQIVND (reference sequence). CDR3 nucleotide sequence: TGTGCCAGTAGTGGCGACAGGGCGAGCTCCTACAATGAGCAGTTCTTC. Translated: CASSGDRASSYNEQFF.

The chain has TRBV5-1 and TRBJ2-7; D may be TRBD2 (5 bases). Germline V gene data show CDR1 as SGHRS and CDR2 as YFSETQ. The CDR3 length is 13 residues. V gave up 9 bases and J gave up 0 bases, with 13 bases separating them. The CDR3 bases are TGCGCCAAGTCTGAAGGGAGCTCCTACGAGCAGTACTTC. Translated, it gives CAKSEGSSYEQYF.

The chain links TRBV9 to TRBJ1-2; TRBD1 aligns across 10 bases. Germline CDR1 SGDLS, CDR2 YYNGEE. CDR3 size: 15 residues. The V and J ends lost 4 bases and 2 bases, in that order; junction bases with no gene match: 5. CDR3 coding DNA: TGTGCCAGCAGCCGAACGGGACAGGGGAACTATGGCTACACCTTC. This codes for CASSRTGQGNYGYTF.

V is TRBV7-2 and J is TRBJ2-2; 11 bases agree with TRBD2. Germline trimming cut 5 bases from V and 4 bases from J; bases unmatched to any gene: 6. CDR3 length: 16 residues. Germline assignment: CDR1 SGHTA and CDR2 FQGNSA. DNA of the CDR3: TGTGCCAGCAGCCGAATAGCGGGAGGGCGCACCGGGGAGCTGTTTTTT. Translation gives CASSRIAGGRTGELFF.

The rearrangement links TRBV9 to TRBJ2-7; D is possibly TRBD2 (5 bases). The CDR3 extends over 14 amino acids. With 6 bases removed from V and 0 bases from J, the gap between germline ends came to 13 bases. Germline CDR1 SGDLS, CDR2 YYNGEE. The CDR3 DNA sequence: TGTGCCAGCACGTCCGGGGAATTCTCCTACGAGCAGTACTTC. Translated, it gives CASTSGEFSYEQYF.

CDR3 sequence: CASGVLGSGYTF. In nucleotides, the CDR3 is TGTGCCAGCGGCGTTTTGGGGAGTGGCTACACCTTC. The chain links TRBV27 to TRBJ1-2; D is unclear. This CDR3 region has 12 residues. Germline V gene lookup returns CDR1 MNHEY and CDR2 SMNVEV (reference sequence). The V end was cut by 8 bases, the J end by 7 bases, with 14 bases between.

This rearrangement joins TRBV27 to TRBJ2-7; 8 positions agree with TRBD2. The trim removed 4 bases at V and 2 bases at J, leaving 4 bases unmatched. CDR1 and CDR2 from the germline V gene are MNHEY and SMNVEV (reference sequence). The CDR3 covers 14 residues. CDR3 DNA: TGTGCCAGCAGTTCGACTAGCGAAGCCTACGAGCAGTACTTC. Translated: CASSSTSEAYEQYF.

This clone was found a few times. The rearrangement uses TRBV5-6 and TRBJ2-7; D might be TRBD1 (6 bases). This CDR3 is 15 amino acids long. V was pared by 0 bases and J by 3 bases, with 13 bases between. Germline CDR1 SGHDT, CDR2 YYEEEE. This CDR3 is CASSLGRQAYYEQYF. The CDR3 bases are TGTGCCAGCAGCTTGGGGCGACAGGCCTACTACGAGCAGTACTTC. Combining the CDR3 with reference TRBV5-6 and TRBJ2-7 gives the whole variable domain DAGVTQSPTHLIKTRGQQVTLRCSPKSGHDTVSWYQQALGQGPQFIFQYYEEEERQRGNFPDRFSGHQFPNYSSELNVNALLLGDSALYLCASSLGRQAYYEQYFGPGTRLTVT.

The V call is TRBV18, the J call TRBJ1-2, with TRBD1 identical over 9 bases. The CDR3 is 14 amino acids. V shed 6 bases and J 2 bases; nucleotides not matched to a gene: 4. In germline, CDR1 is KGHSH, CDR2 LQKENI. CDR3 DNA: TGTGCCAGCTCCCCTGGACAGGGGAACTATGGCTACACCTTC. Protein sequence: CASSPGQGNYGYTF.

The V call is TRBV5-1, the J call TRBJ2-1; D unclear. V was trimmed by 1 base and J by 3 bases, leaving 14 bases between them. CDR3 length: 16 residues. Per germline, CDR1 SGHRS and CDR2 YFSETQ. CDR3 nucleotides: TGCGCCAGCAGCTTGACTCCAGCCTCCGGCTACAATGAGCAGTTCTTC. Translating it yields CASSLTPASGYNEQFF.